This TCR beta chain was documented in a study of Graves' ophthalmopathy and Graves' hyperthyroidism. Presentation of ophthalmopathy in the donors involved moderate-to-severe activity, CAS ≥3, NOSPECS ≥4 and a duration under 3 months. Exclusion applied to patients with other autoimmune diseases, uncontrolled infections, pregnancy or lactation. The diagnosis was founded upon clinical symptoms, serum thyroxine, TRAb, thyroid ultrasound and orbital computed tomography. As the template, RNA transcripts were used to amplify TCR beta CDR3 regions. First-round RT-PCR used HTBI primers; second-round multiplex PCR followed. One entry per CDR3 protein results from TCRdb running MiXCR on the multiplex PCR reads. The sample has roughly 170,000 distinct CDR3 sequences, 39% seen once. V dropped 8 bases and J dropped 2 bases, with 15 bases sitting between them. Germline V gives CDR1 ENHRY, CDR2 SYGVKD. This CDR3 spans 14 amino acids.

Ten or more counts support this clonotype. Sequenced sample: peripheral blood. This sequence originates from a man aged 25 to 45 with Graves' ophthalmopathy. V usage is TRBV10-3 and J usage is TRBJ1-2, with D possibly being TRBD1 (6 bases). CDR3 nucleotides: TGTGCCATCGGTCAGGGGACACCAAACTATGGCTACACCTTC. It yields the protein CAIGQGTPNYGYTF.